The 2 T cell receptor beta chains given below trace back to one sample, sequenced in a study of naive and memory T cell subsets. General study points: Possibly reflecting memory cells re-expressing CD45RA, a few larger clonotypes occurred in naive repertoires, especially CD8.

No antigens are known for them. Two oligonucleotides, mixed equimolar, formed the beta constant-region primer covering TRBC1 and TRBC2. Ligated cDNA was amplified by four rounds of PCR with nested alpha and beta constant-region primers and SP2. TCRdb re-analysed the UMI-ligation and nested PCR reads in MiXCR, keeping a single row per CDR3 protein. The table includes roughly 97,000 distinct CDR3 sequences, about 14% detected once. Sequenced material: naive CD8+ T cells from blood. Every receptor here comes from a human donor in good health.

This rearrangement joins TRBV4-2 to TRBJ1-1, with D tentatively TRBD1 (6 bases). This CDR3 region has 14 residues. V was trimmed by 5 bases and J by 3 bases, leaving 13 bases between them. CDR1 and CDR2 (germline): LGHNA, YNFKEQ. In nucleotides, the CDR3 is TGTGCCAGCAGCAACCAGGGGATAGACACTGAAGCTTTCTTT. Protein: CASSNQGIDTEAFF.

The chain's CDR3 is CASSDPNTGELFF. The CDR3 DNA reads TGTGCCAGCAGTGACCCGAACACCGGGGAGCTGTTTTTT. The chain links TRBV12-3 or TRBV12-4 to TRBJ2-2; no definite D call. The CDR3 spans 13 residues. V was pared by 5 bases and J by 0 bases, with 4 bases between.